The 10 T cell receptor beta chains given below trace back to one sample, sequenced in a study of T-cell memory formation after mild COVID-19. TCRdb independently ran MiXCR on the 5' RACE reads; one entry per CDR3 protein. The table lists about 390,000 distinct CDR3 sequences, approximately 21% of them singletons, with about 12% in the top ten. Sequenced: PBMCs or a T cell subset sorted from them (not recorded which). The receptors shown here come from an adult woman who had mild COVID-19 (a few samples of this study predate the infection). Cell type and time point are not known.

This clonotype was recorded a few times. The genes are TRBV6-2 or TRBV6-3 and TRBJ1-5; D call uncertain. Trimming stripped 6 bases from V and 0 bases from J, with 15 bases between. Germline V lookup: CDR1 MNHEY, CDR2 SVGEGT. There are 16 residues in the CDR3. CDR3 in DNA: TGTGCCAGCAGAACCCTCCAGTCTTATAGCAATCAGCCCCAGCATTTT. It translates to CASRTLQSYSNQPQHF.

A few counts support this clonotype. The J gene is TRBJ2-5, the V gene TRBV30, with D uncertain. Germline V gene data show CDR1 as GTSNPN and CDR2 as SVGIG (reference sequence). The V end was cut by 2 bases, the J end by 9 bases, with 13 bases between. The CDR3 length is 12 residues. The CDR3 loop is CAWSPSQWAQYF. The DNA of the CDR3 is TGTGCCTGGAGTCCCTCCCAGTGGGCCCAGTACTTC.

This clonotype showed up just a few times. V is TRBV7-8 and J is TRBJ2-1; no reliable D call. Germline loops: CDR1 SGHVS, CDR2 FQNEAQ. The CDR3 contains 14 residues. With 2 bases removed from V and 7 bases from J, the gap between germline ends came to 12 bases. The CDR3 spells CASSLMVARNEQFF. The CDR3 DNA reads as TGTGCCAGCAGCTTAATGGTGGCACGGAATGAGCAGTTCTTC.

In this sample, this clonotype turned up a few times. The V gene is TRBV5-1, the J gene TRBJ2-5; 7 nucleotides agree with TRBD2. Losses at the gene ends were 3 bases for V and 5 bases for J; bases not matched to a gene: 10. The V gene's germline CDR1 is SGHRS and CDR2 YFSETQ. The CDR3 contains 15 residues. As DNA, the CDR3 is TGCGCCAGCAGCTCCCTGACTAGCCTCAGGGAGACCCAGTACTTC. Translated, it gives CASSSLTSLRETQYF.

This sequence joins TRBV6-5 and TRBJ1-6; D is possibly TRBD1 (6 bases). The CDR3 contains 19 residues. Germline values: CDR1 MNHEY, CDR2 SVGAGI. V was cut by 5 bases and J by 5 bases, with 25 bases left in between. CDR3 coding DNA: TGTGCCAGCAGTCAGACGGTGCAGGGGCGGGGGGCTAATAATTCACCCCTCCACTTT. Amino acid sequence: CASSQTVQGRGANNSPLHF.

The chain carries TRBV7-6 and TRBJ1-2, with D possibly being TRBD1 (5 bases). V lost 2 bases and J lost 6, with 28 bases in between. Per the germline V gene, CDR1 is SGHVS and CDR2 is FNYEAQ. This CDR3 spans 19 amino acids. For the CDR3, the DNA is TGTGCCAGCAGCTTATGGCCTCCTCGAGGCGGGACGTCAACGAATGGCTACACCTTC. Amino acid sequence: CASSLWPPRGGTSTNGYTF.

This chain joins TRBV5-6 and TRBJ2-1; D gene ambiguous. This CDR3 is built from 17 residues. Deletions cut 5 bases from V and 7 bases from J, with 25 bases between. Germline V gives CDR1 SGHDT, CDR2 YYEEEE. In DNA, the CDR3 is TGTGCCAGCAGTATGGAGATCCGAATACTTGGGGAAAATGAGCAGTTCTTC. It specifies CASSMEIRILGENEQFF.

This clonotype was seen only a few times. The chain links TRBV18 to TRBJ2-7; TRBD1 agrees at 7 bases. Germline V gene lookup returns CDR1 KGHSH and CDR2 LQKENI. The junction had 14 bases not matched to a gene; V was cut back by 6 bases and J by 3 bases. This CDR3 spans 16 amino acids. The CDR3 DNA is TGTGCCAGCTCTCCCCTACCGGGGACAGCAAGCTACGAGCAGTACTTC. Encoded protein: CASSPLPGTASYEQYF.

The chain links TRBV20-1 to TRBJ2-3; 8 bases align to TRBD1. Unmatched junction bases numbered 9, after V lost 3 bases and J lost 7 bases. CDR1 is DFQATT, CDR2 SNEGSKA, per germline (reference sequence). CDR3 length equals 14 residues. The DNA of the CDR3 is TGCAGTGCTAGGAGGACAGGGAGTAGGTATACGCAGTATTTT. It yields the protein CSARRTGSRYTQYF.

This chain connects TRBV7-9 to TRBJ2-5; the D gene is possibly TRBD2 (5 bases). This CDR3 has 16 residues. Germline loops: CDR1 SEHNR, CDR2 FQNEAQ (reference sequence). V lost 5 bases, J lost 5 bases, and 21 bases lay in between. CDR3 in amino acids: CASSHLATTSRETQYF. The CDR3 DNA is TGTGCCAGCAGCCACCTAGCTACGACTTCAAGGGAGACCCAGTACTTC.